What follows are 26 T cell receptor beta chains derived from one specimen sequenced in a study of tumor and adjacent non-tumor tissue in lung cancer listed by TCRdb under 2018. The library was built by means of multiplex PCR. The listed sequencing device is Illumina HiSeq 2500. TCRbeta libraries were built by three rounds of nested PCR using primers (Table S4), following protocols modified from ARM-PCR. In TCRdb, the public reads were trimmed at Q25 with fastp and aligned with MiXCR, with productive beta chains retained. For every CDR3 protein sequence, its rows merge into one entry that carries the most common genes and DNA. Here the sample has roughly 76,000 distinct CDR3 sequences; 55% to 70% occur a single time. The ten largest clones add up to 10% to 15% of the sample. RNA was extracted from bulk unsorted tissue and checked for quality with a NanoDrop ND-1000 and an Agilent 2100. Sequencing was performed on lung tumor tissue. These receptors were obtained from an older woman with non-small cell lung cancer.

On this clonotype: The conserved phenylalanine or tryptophan normally closing the CDR3 is absent here, so this likely arose from a read error. The DNA is omitted, as the CDR3 cannot be located on it reliably, and the CDR3 follows TCRdb's listing. V is TRBV6-1 and J is TRBJ2-2; the table's D gene call, TRBD1, was not cross checked with the DNA. CDR1 is MNHNS and CDR2 is SASEGT in the germline V gene. 13 amino acids form the CDR3, both terminal residues included. The CDR3 here is CASLSGEGGELFY.

This clonotype showed up many times. The chain joins TRBV25-1 to TRBJ2-4; the match to TRBD1 covers 7 bases. The CDR3 is 14 amino acids. V dropped 6 bases and J dropped 0; count of bases not matched to a gene: 2. CDR1 and CDR2 (germline): MGHDK, SYGVNS. CDR3 sequence reads: CASSQGVAKNIQYF. The CDR3 DNA follows: TGTGCCAGCAGCCAGGGGGTAGCCAAAAACATTCAGTACTTC.

In regard to this clonotype: Without the conserved terminal phenylalanine or tryptophan, this CDR3 likely stems from a read error. This CDR3 is CVNRPGGPNLGYTV. The CDR3 DNA sequence: TGTGTCAACAGACCTGGGGGGCCAAATCTTGGCTACACCGTC. This chain links TRBV6-5 with TRBJ1-2, with D tentatively TRBD1 (6 bases). Germline CDR1 and CDR2: MNHEY and SVGAGI. This CDR3 contains 14 residues.

This clonotype was observed many times. The gene calls are TRBV28 and TRBJ2-3; D is unclear. Germline-derived CDR1 and CDR2 are MDHEN and SYDVKM. CDR3 size: 14 residues. Deletions cut 4 bases from V and 2 bases from J, with 10 bases between. The CDR3 here is CASSSAPPTDTQYF. Written as DNA, the CDR3 is TGTGCCAGCAGTTCCGCACCTCCCACAGATACGCAGTATTTT.

The CDR3: CASSTQRGSGANVLTF. The CDR3 bases are TGTGCCAGCTCCACACAACGCGGCTCTGGGGCCAACGTCCTGACTTTC. This chain links TRBV18 with TRBJ2-6; D gene uncertain. Germline assignment: CDR1 KGHSH and CDR2 LQKENI. This CDR3 region has 16 residues. The germline V and J ends were trimmed by 6 bases and 0 bases, with 12 bases remaining between them.

Regarding this clonotype: Germline is not matched at one junction end, which may reflect a read error. V gene TRBV10-3 combines with J gene TRBJ2-3; 8 bases match TRBD2. Looked up from germline, CDR1 is ENHRY and CDR2 is SYGVKD. The CDR3 is 15 residues long. The CDR3 bases are TGTGCAATCAGTGAGGGCGGGAGGATACCAGATACGCAGTATTTT. This encodes CAISEGGRIPDTQYF.

In its sample, this clonotype was seen a few times. This is likely a read error, given that the CDR3 carries no conserved phenylalanine or tryptophan at its end. The gene calls are TRBV12-3 or TRBV12-4 and TRBJ1-1, with TRBD1 as a possible D gene (6 bases). V was cut by 8 bases and J by 3 bases, with 16 bases left in between. The CDR3 consists of 14 residues. CDR3 loop: CASGLWGGDTEAFL. CDR3 nucleotide sequence: TGTGCCAGCGGGTTGTGGGGGGGCGACACTGAAGCTTTCCTT.

Worth noting for this clonotype: It may be a read error: a sequence one base away is much more abundant. This sequence joins TRBV30 and TRBJ2-7; 7 bases map to TRBD1. This CDR3 is built from 13 residues. Germline loops: CDR1 GTSNPN, CDR2 SVGIG (reference sequence). V lost 2 bases and J lost 2; bases outside the gene matches: 3. The CDR3 protein is CAWSTQGAYEQYF. The CDR3 nucleotides are TGTGCCTGGAGTACCCAGGGGGCCTACGAGCAGTACTTC.

As regards this clonotype: A read error may produce the germline difference seen at one junction end. For the CDR3, the DNA is TGCGCCAGTAGCCTTCACGTTAGCGGCCACTACAATGAGCAGTTCTTC. Its translation is CASSLHVSGHYNEQFF. The chain recombines TRBV4-1 with TRBJ2-1, with D possibly being TRBD2 (6 bases). Germline V gives CDR1 MGHRA, CDR2 YSYEKL. This CDR3 spans 16 amino acids.

The CDR3 is CNVEDSPYGYTF. The CDR3 coding sequence is TGCAATGTTGAGGACAGCCCCTATGGCTACACCTTC. The chain is built from TRBV29-1 and TRBJ1-2; a possible D gene is TRBD1 (6 bases). Germline V gene lookup returns CDR1 SQVTM and CDR2 ANQGSEA. The CDR3 is made up of 12 amino acids.

Details on this clonotype: One end of the junction is discordant with germline, which a read error may explain. The chain carries TRBV29-1 and TRBJ2-1, with 7 positions matching TRBD1. This CDR3 is built from 14 residues. Germline V CDR1 and CDR2: SQVTM, ANQGSEA. The CDR3 spells CNVRPEYRGNEQFF. The CDR3 DNA sequence: TGCAACGTTCGTCCCGAATACAGGGGCAATGAGCAGTTCTTC.

On this clonotype itself: One end of the junction is discordant with germline, which a read error may explain. This rearrangement joins TRBV20-1 to TRBJ2-7, with D perhaps being TRBD1 or TRBD2 (5 bases each). The V gene's germline CDR1 is DFQATT and CDR2 SNEGSKA (reference sequence). CDR3 length: 15 amino acids. CDR3 nucleotides: TGCAGTGTTAGAATAGCAGGAGAGGGGTCCTACGAGCAGCACTTC. As protein: CSVRIAGEGSYEQHF.

Comment on this clonotype: An end of the junction does not agree with germline; a read error may underlie this. V is TRBV28 and J is TRBJ2-7; D is possibly TRBD2 (5 bases). The CDR3 totals 14 residues. Per the germline V gene, CDR1 is MDHEN and CDR2 is SYDVKM. CDR3 loop: CASSLQEPDYEQHF. CDR3 DNA: TGTGCCAGCAGTTTACAGGAGCCCGACTACGAGCAGCACTTC.

Worth noting for this clonotype: The junction departs from the called germline gene at one end, perhaps through a read error. V usage is TRBV4-1 and J usage is TRBJ1-1; tentatively, D is TRBD1 (5 bases). CDR1 and CDR2 from the germline V gene are MGHRA and YSYEKL. This CDR3 has 17 residues. The CDR3 protein is CATSQAIGGEMNTEAFF. CDR3 nucleotide sequence: TGCGCCACTAGCCAAGCGATCGGGGGAGAGATGAACACAGAAGCTTTCTTT.

CDR3 region: CNVGGGNREAFF. The DNA of the CDR3 is TGCAATGTTGGGGGGGGGAACAGAGAAGCTTTCTTT. The chain carries TRBV29-1 and TRBJ1-1; possible D gene TRBD1, 5 bases. Germline lookup yields CDR1 SQVTM and CDR2 ANQGSEA. The length of the CDR3 is 12 residues. Combining the CDR3 with reference TRBV29-1 and TRBJ1-1 gives the whole variable domain SAVISQKPSRDICQRGTSLTIQCQVDSQVTMMFWYRQQPGQSLTLIATANQGSEATYESGFVIDKFPISRPNLTFSTLTVSNMSPEDSSIYLCNVGGGNREAFFGQGTRLTVV.

About this clonotype itself: One junction end does not reproduce the germline sequence, and a read error may be involved. The chain joins TRBV6-5 to TRBJ2-5, with D maybe TRBD2 (6 bases). The CDR3 spans 15 residues. Germline V gene data show CDR1 as MNHEY and CDR2 as SVGAGI. The CDR3 DNA reads as TGTGCCGGCAGGACTAAATTTGGTAGTCAAGAGACCCAGTACTTC. Protein product: CAGRTKFGSQETQYF.

Sample share makes this clonotype medium-sized. The chain has TRBV28 and TRBJ1-4; the D is unclear. Germline V gene sequence: CDR1 MDHEN, CDR2 SYDVKM. V lost 3 bases and J lost 3, with 8 bases in between. The CDR3 is 14 residues long. CDR3 residues: CASSFGYSNEKLFF. As DNA, the CDR3 is TGTGCCAGCAGTTTCGGATACTCTAATGAAAAACTGTTTTTT.

Of note for this clonotype: A read error is likely, as this CDR3 ends without the conserved phenylalanine or tryptophan. The limits of the CDR3 on the DNA are not certain, so only TCRdb's listed CDR3 is given. The V and J genes are TRBV7-8 and TRBJ2-1; the table calls TRBD2, which could not be checked here. A total of 15 residues make up the CDR3, ends included. The germline gives CDR1 SGHVS, CDR2 FQNEAQ. The CDR3 region is CASTTSGPSYNEHFL.

This clonotype was counted many times. V usage is TRBV5-1 and J usage is TRBJ2-7; 8 positions match TRBD2. The V and J ends lost 4 bases and 0 bases, in that order; junction bases with no gene match: 6. Germline values: CDR1 SGHRS, CDR2 YFSETQ. The CDR3 loop spans 15 amino acids. The CDR3 protein is CASSKTSGRSYEQYF. The DNA for the CDR3 is TGCGCCAGCAGCAAAACTAGCGGCCGCTCCTACGAGCAGTACTTC.

Comments on this clonotype: Sequence at one end of the junction differs from germline and may be a read error. The chain combines TRBV11-1 with TRBJ2-7; the D gene is possibly TRBD2 (6 bases). In germline, CDR1 is SGHAT, CDR2 FQDESV (reference sequence). The CDR3 length is 14 residues. The CDR3 spells CTSNFEAGRYEQYF. CDR3 DNA sequence: TGTACCAGCAACTTCGAAGCGGGTCGGTACGAGCAGTATTTC.

Comments on this clonotype: One end of the junction fails to match germline, which may point to a read error. The rearrangement uses TRBV29-1 and TRBJ2-2, with D perhaps matching TRBD2 (5 bases). This CDR3 contains 13 residues. Germline assignment: CDR1 SQVTM and CDR2 ANQGSEA. The CDR3 DNA sequence: TGCAGCGTTGCCGCGGGTGACGCCGGGGAGTTGTTTTTT. It yields the protein CSVAAGDAGELFF.

This clonotype has ten or more counts. This chain uses TRBV29-1 with TRBJ1-3, with D perhaps TRBD1 (6 bases). Trimming shortened V by 5 bases and J by 3 bases, and 14 bases separated the two germline ends. The CDR3 is 14 residues long. Germline V gene lookup returns CDR1 SQVTM and CDR2 ANQGSEA. For the CDR3, the DNA is TGCAGCGTTTTGTGGGGGGCGAATGGAAACACCATATATTTT. Translated, it gives CSVLWGANGNTIYF.

Worth noting for this clonotype: The final CDR3 position lacks the conserved phenylalanine or tryptophan, pointing to a likely read error. The chain uses TRBV6-6 and TRBJ1-1; D is perhaps TRBD1 (5 bases). CDR1 is MNHNY, CDR2 SVGAGI, per germline (reference sequence). The germline V and J ends were trimmed by 6 bases and 0 bases, with 14 bases remaining between them. This CDR3 comprises 15 residues. The CDR3 nucleotides are TGTGCCAGCAGCCCACGGACAAGGGTGAACACTGAAGCTTTCTCT. As protein: CASSPRTRVNTEAFS.

On this clonotype: At one boundary the junction diverges from the germline segment, which might be a read error. The V and J genes are TRBV12-3 or TRBV12-4 and TRBJ1-2; D possibly corresponds to TRBD1 (5 bases). There are 14 residues in the CDR3. This CDR3 reads CASSLIGGWYGYTF. As DNA, the CDR3 is TGTGCCAGTAGTTTAATCGGGGGATGGTATGGCTACACCTTC.

Notes on this clonotype: A read error may account for a junction end that differs from germline. The genes are TRBV4-1 and TRBJ2-7; D unclear. CDR3 length equals 15 residues. Germline assignment: CDR1 MGHRA and CDR2 YSYEKL. The CDR3 sequence is CANSQDRQDVYGQYF. CDR3 nucleotide sequence: TGCGCCAACAGCCAAGACCGGCAGGACGTCTACGGGCAGTACTTC.

This clonotype is medium-sized in the sample. This chain links TRBV11-1 with TRBJ2-4; weak D call: TRBD1 (5 bases). The CDR3 is 16 residues long. In germline, CDR1 is SGHAT, CDR2 FQDESV (reference sequence). The V end lost 5 bases, the J end lost 0 bases, and 14 bases lay between the germline ends. This CDR3 is CASSPSDRLAKNIQYF. CDR3 bases: TGTGCCAGCAGCCCAAGCGACAGACTAGCCAAAAACATTCAGTACTTC.